Below, 29 T cell receptor beta chains from the same sample are listed, as sequenced in a study of CD8+ T cells in alopecia areata. Specified treatment: oral pan-JAK inhibitor, 5-10 mg twice daily. cDNA reverse transcribed from extracted RNA served as the sequencing template. Assay used: immunoSEQ multiplex PCR; TCRdb lists only in-frame clones, some missing. Altogether roughly 190,000 clones are present, around three fifths being singletons, with the ten largest covering roughly 1.3%. The material was CD4+ T cells sorted from blood, obtained at approximately week 49, from a patient treated with tofacitinib. The receptors were sampled from a human donor with alopecia areata.

J is TRBJ1-6 and V is TRBV29-1; D call uncertain. V was cut by 5 bases and J by 7 bases, with 9 bases left in between. Germline assignment: CDR1 SQVTM and CDR2 ANQGSEA. The CDR3 spans 12 residues. CDR3 sequence: CSVRTGNSPLHF. For the CDR3, the DNA is TGCAGCGTTCGCACTGGGAATTCACCCCTCCACTTT.

V gene TRBV19 combines with J gene TRBJ1-5; tentatively, D is TRBD1 (6 bases). Germline assignment: CDR1 LNHDA and CDR2 SQIVND (reference sequence). V was pared by 4 bases and J by 5 bases, with 18 bases between. The CDR3 contains 16 residues. The CDR3 DNA follows: TGTGCCAGTAGTACGACCGGGACACAAATTTATCAGCCCCAGCATTTT. Protein product: CASSTTGTQIYQPQHF.

This rearrangement joins TRBV7-9 to TRBJ1-6, with no clear D. Germline V CDR1 and CDR2: SEHNR, FQNEAQ (reference sequence). V lost 5 bases and J lost 5, with 7 bases in between. The CDR3 is made up of 13 amino acids. The CDR3 bases are TGTGCCAGCAGCGGCCGGGATAATTCACCCCTCCACTTT. Translation: CASSGRDNSPLHF.

This chain links TRBV30 with TRBJ1-1, with TRBD1 as a possible D gene (5 bases). The V gene lost 5 bases and the J gene lost 2 bases, with 9 bases spanning the gap. Germline V lookup: CDR1 GTSNPN, CDR2 SVGIG (reference sequence). The CDR3 contains 12 residues. Here the CDR3 DNA reads TGTGCCTGGGACAGTTTCAACACTGAAGCTTTCTTT. Its translation: CAWDSFNTEAFF.

The rearrangement joins TRBV6-6 to TRBJ2-5; unclear D gene. Trimming stripped 5 bases from V and 7 bases from J, with 14 bases between. Germline lookup yields CDR1 MNHNY and CDR2 SVGAGI (reference sequence). This CDR3 comprises 13 residues. The CDR3 region is CASSIGPPGTQYF. CDR3 bases: TGTGCCAGCAGTATTGGACCCCCAGGGACCCAGTACTTC.

This clone appeared a few times. V usage is TRBV29-1 and J usage is TRBJ2-1; no reliable D call. There are 14 residues in the CDR3. Deletions cut 3 bases from V and 2 bases from J, with 11 bases between. Germline V gene sequence: CDR1 SQVTM, CDR2 ANQGSEA. CDR3 region: CSVEDFPPYNEQFF. The CDR3 nucleotides read TGCAGCGTTGAGGATTTTCCCCCCTACAATGAGCAGTTCTTC.

The V and J genes are TRBV25-1 and TRBJ2-5; TRBD2 might be the D (5 bases). The CDR3 sequence is 11 residues long. The germline CDR1 and CDR2 sequences are MGHDK and SYGVNS. V was clipped by 3 bases and J by 14 bases, with 13 bases between them. The CDR3 sequence: CASSERASLYF. In DNA form, the CDR3 reads TGTGCCAGCAGTGAGCGGGCAAGCCTATACTTC.

J is TRBJ1-1 and V is TRBV7-2; D ambiguous. Germline CDR1 and CDR2: SGHTA and FQGNSA. The CDR3 totals 13 residues. Trimming took 3 bases from V and 3 from J, leaving 8 bases between them. The CDR3 here is CASSFRRDTEAFF. The CDR3 nucleotides read TGTGCCAGCAGCTTCAGGCGGGACACTGAAGCTTTCTTT.

In its sample, this clone was seen a few times. The CDR3: CASSLASTGQQYF. CDR3 DNA: TGTGCCAGCAGCTTAGCCTCAACGGGGCAGCAGTACTTC. The gene calls are TRBV7-6 and TRBJ2-7, with D perhaps assigned TRBD1 or TRBD2 (5 bases each). Trimming removed 0 bases from V and 8 bases from J, with 11 bases in between. CDR1 and CDR2 from the germline V gene are SGHVS and FNYEAQ. The CDR3 loop spans 13 amino acids.

V usage is TRBV10-3 and J usage is TRBJ2-1, with TRBD2 identical over 8 bases. V was pared by 7 bases and J by 0 bases, with 5 bases of the junction left unmatched. From germline, CDR1 is ENHRY and CDR2 SYGVKD. This CDR3 is 15 amino acids long. The chain's CDR3 is CAINDGGGSYNEQFF. DNA of the CDR3: TGTGCCATCAACGACGGGGGGGGCTCCTACAATGAGCAGTTCTTC.

This clone was observed a single time. The chain recombines TRBV25-1 with TRBJ2-1; 11 bases fit TRBD2. This CDR3 region has 13 residues. CDR1 MGHDK and CDR2 SYGVNS come from the germline V gene. V trimming: 7 bases; J trimming: 10 bases; junction bases outside the gene matches: 6. This CDR3 is CASKTSGGKEQFF. The DNA for the CDR3 is TGTGCCAGCAAAACTAGCGGGGGAAAAGAGCAGTTCTTC.

The genes are TRBV25-1 and TRBJ1-1; no firm D call. The CDR3 is made up of 13 amino acids. Per the germline V gene, CDR1 is MGHDK and CDR2 is SYGVNS. Trimming took off 0 bases at V and 1 base at J, with 3 bases between the two ends. As DNA, the CDR3 is TGTGCCAGCAGTGAATATCGGAACACTGAAGCTTTCTTT. This sequence encodes CASSEYRNTEAFF.

The chain combines TRBV29-1 with TRBJ2-7, with a possible D match to TRBD2 (7 bases). Trimming cost V 7 bases and J 6 bases, with 28 bases left between them. This CDR3 contains 16 residues. In germline, CDR1 is SQVTM, CDR2 ANQGSEA. The chain's CDR3 is CSAFGGGGTPYFEQYF. CDR3 nucleotide sequence: TGCAGCGCCTTTGGGGGAGGGGGTACACCTTACTTCGAGCAGTACTTC.

The table lists this clone with a count of one. The chain combines TRBV4-3 with TRBJ1-1; 9 bases match TRBD1. The CDR3 spans 15 residues. Germline V lookup: CDR1 LGHNA, CDR2 YSLEER. The trim removed 1 base at V and 6 bases at J, leaving 6 bases unmatched. In DNA form, the CDR3 reads TGCGCCAGCAGCCAAGGGGACAGGGACTTGGCTGAAGCTTTCTTT. As protein: CASSQGDRDLAEAFF.

This chain joins TRBV4-3 and TRBJ1-1, with D possibly TRBD1 on 5 matching bases. V lost 1 base and J 7 bases, leaving 13 bases between the germline ends. Per the germline V gene, CDR1 is LGHNA and CDR2 is YSLEER. CDR3 length: 14 residues. CDR3 residues: CASSQVGGIGEAFF. The CDR3 DNA reads as TGCGCCAGCAGCCAAGTCGGGGGAATTGGTGAAGCTTTCTTT.

This clone was counted a single time. This chain joins TRBV7-2 and TRBJ1-1; 8 bases match TRBD1. The junction had 6 bases not matched to a gene; V was cut back by 5 bases and J by 1 base. The CDR3 has 15 residues. Looked up from germline, CDR1 is SGHTA and CDR2 is FQGNSA. This chain's CDR3 is CASSPWTGTNTEAFF. DNA of the CDR3: TGTGCCAGCAGCCCATGGACAGGGACGAACACTGAAGCTTTCTTT.

V is TRBV7-6 and J is TRBJ2-3; D gene unclear. The ends were cut back, 5 bases at V and 2 bases at J, with 20 bases in the middle. Looked up from germline, CDR1 is SGHVS and CDR2 is FNYEAQ. This CDR3 has 17 amino acids. CDR3: CASSPPLRVGDTDTQYF. The CDR3 bases are TGTGCCAGCAGCCCGCCCCTTAGGGTAGGCGACACAGATACGCAGTATTTT.

The chain combines TRBV29-1 with TRBJ1-6; D call uncertain. The V end lost 3 bases, the J end lost 7 bases, and 10 bases lay between the germline ends. Germline CDR1 is SQVTM and CDR2 is ANQGSEA. The CDR3 has 13 residues. The CDR3 loop reads CSVEPSGNSPLHF. For the CDR3, the DNA is TGCAGCGTTGAGCCTTCCGGGAATTCACCCCTCCACTTT.

V and J are TRBV5-6 and TRBJ2-5, with D possibly TRBD2 on 5 matching bases. V lost 0 bases to trimming and J lost 1 base, with 10 bases between them. The CDR3 runs 15 residues. The germline V gene encodes CDR1 SGHDT and CDR2 YYEEEE. The CDR3 spells CASSLGRGSQETQYF. CDR3 DNA sequence: TGTGCCAGCAGCTTGGGACGGGGAAGCCAAGAGACCCAGTACTTC.

The chain couples TRBV30 to TRBJ2-7; D gene ambiguous. The V gene lost 7 bases and the J gene lost 4 bases, with 11 bases spanning the gap. The CDR3 covers 11 residues. Germline assignment: CDR1 GTSNPN and CDR2 SVGIG (reference sequence). The CDR3 region is CAFNEVYEQYF. The CDR3 DNA reads as TGTGCCTTCAATGAAGTATACGAGCAGTACTTC.

This chain uses TRBV4-3 with TRBJ2-1, with D perhaps matching TRBD2 (7 bases). The V end lost 4 bases, the J end lost 6 bases, and 19 bases lay between the germline ends. This CDR3 contains 16 residues. CDR1 and CDR2 (germline): LGHNA, YSLEER. CDR3 amino acids: CASSPRGRGALNEQFF. In DNA, the CDR3 is TGCGCCAGCAGCCCCAGAGGGAGGGGGGCCCTCAATGAGCAGTTCTTC.

The V call is TRBV5-1, the J call TRBJ2-2; D is undetermined. Trimming shortened V by 0 bases and J by 0 bases, and 3 bases separated the two germline ends. The CDR3 runs 14 residues. CDR1 and CDR2 (germline): SGHRS, YFSETQ. The CDR3 nucleotides read TGCGCCAGCAGCTTGGGATCGAACACCGGGGAGCTGTTTTTT. Its translation: CASSLGSNTGELFF. Filled out from reference TRBV5-1 and TRBJ2-2, the complete variable domain reads KAGVTQTPRYLIKTRGQQVTLSCSPISGHRSVSWYQQTPGQGLQFLFEYFSETQRNKGNFPGRFSGRQFSNSRSEMNVSTLELGDSALYLCASSLGSNTGELFFGEGSRLTVL.

This chain connects TRBV2 to TRBJ2-3; TRBD2 aligns across 7 bases. After removal of 3 bases from V and 3 bases from J, the junction contained 6 bases not matched to a gene. CDR1 and CDR2 (germline): SNHLY, FYNNEI. This CDR3 has 15 residues. The CDR3 reads CASSEVAGVTDTQYF. CDR3 nucleotides: TGTGCCAGCAGTGAGGTGGCGGGGGTAACAGATACGCAGTATTTT.

The chain has TRBV12-5 and TRBJ2-3; possibly TRBD2 for D (5 bases). The CDR3 extends over 13 amino acids. Germline CDR1 LGHNT, CDR2 FRNRAP. V was cut by 1 base and J by 4 bases, with 6 bases left in between. Here the CDR3 DNA reads TGTGCTAGTGGTTTGGACGGGGCAGATACGCAGTATTTT. Translating gives CASGLDGADTQYF.

The V and J genes are TRBV14 and TRBJ2-5; tentatively, D is TRBD1 (6 bases). V dropped 3 bases and J dropped 5 bases, with 10 bases sitting between them. CDR1 and CDR2 (germline): SGHDN, FVKESK. The CDR3 consists of 13 residues. In nucleotides, the CDR3 is TGTGCCAGCAGCCAGAAGAGGGGGGAGACCCAGTACTTC. Translated, it gives CASSQKRGETQYF.

The V and J genes are TRBV2 and TRBJ1-4, with D hard to call. This CDR3 is built from 14 residues. Trimming shortened V by 5 bases and J by 4 bases, and 11 bases separated the two germline ends. Germline V gene data show CDR1 as SNHLY and CDR2 as FYNNEI. As DNA, the CDR3 is TGTGCCAGCAGTTTGGAAAGTAATAATGAAAAACTGTTTTTT. Translation gives CASSLESNNEKLFF.

The chain couples TRBV5-6 to TRBJ1-2; D not resolved. V gave up 4 bases and J gave up 4 bases, with 8 bases separating them. Germline-derived CDR1 and CDR2 are SGHDT and YYEEEE. The CDR3 sequence is 12 residues long. The DNA of the CDR3 is TGTGCCAGCAGCCCGGGGAGCTATGGCTACACCTTC. It encodes CASSPGSYGYTF.

The chain uses TRBV27 and TRBJ2-7; 9 bases are a match to TRBD1. The CDR3 contains 13 residues. Germline values: CDR1 MNHEY, CDR2 SMNVEV (reference sequence). V was pared by 7 bases and J by 6 bases, with 7 bases of the junction left unmatched. The CDR3 loop reads CASNNRGQSEQYF. The CDR3 coding sequence is TGTGCCAGCAATAACAGGGGGCAGAGCGAGCAGTACTTC.

This chain's CDR3 is CASRTRDTYDYGYTF. CDR3 nucleotide sequence: TGTGCCAGTAGAACCCGGGACACCTATGACTATGGCTACACCTTC. The chain is built from TRBV19 and TRBJ1-2, with D possibly being TRBD1 (6 bases). V lost 6 bases and J lost 3, with 17 bases in between. The CDR3 consists of 15 residues. Per germline, CDR1 LNHDA and CDR2 SQIVND (reference sequence).